The clone carrying this TCR beta chain occurred a few times. What it binds is unknown. The sample belongs to a study of T cells in Graves' hyperthyroidism and ophthalmopathy. Study background: Initial diagnosis, before any treatment, was when peripheral blood was collected. Study-wide results and caveats: Ophthalmopathy, as predicted by the model, came a median 6.5 months after the prediction.

Looked up from germline, CDR1 is LNHDA and CDR2 is SQIVND (reference sequence). The CDR3 totals 14 residues. V was clipped by 9 bases and J by 2 bases, with 15 bases between them. The definition of stable Graves' hyperthyroidism was no ophthalmopathy progression within 18 months. Amplified TCR beta CDR3 regions came from RNA transcripts. RT-PCR in the first round (using the HTBI primer set) targeted the TCR CDR3. Using its own MiXCR run on the multiplex PCR reads, TCRdb lists one record per CDR3 protein. Here the sample spans some 720,000 distinct CDR3 sequences, around 17% being singletons. V is TRBV19 and J is TRBJ2-3; D may be TRBD1 (5 bases). Sequences were obtained from blood. This clonotype was obtained from a man between 18 and 29 years old with Graves' hyperthyroidism. This CDR3 reads CASSLQGFTDTQYF. In DNA form, the CDR3 reads TGTGCCAGCTCTTTGCAGGGTTTCACAGATACGCAGTATTTT.